This T cell receptor (beta chain) was captured by sequencing in a study of blood T cell repertoires in COVID-19. The protocol was immunoSEQ multiplex PCR, while the TCRdb copy is restricted to in-frame clones and leaves out a portion. The table includes about 41,000 clones, just under 85% detected once. The V gene's germline CDR1 is SEHNR and CDR2 FQNEAQ (reference sequence). J gave up 8 bases and V 9 bases, and 13 bases lay outside the gene matches. The CDR3 is made up of 14 amino acids. The sequence came from a woman aged 55-69 years with acute or convalescent COVID-19. The sample comprised peripheral blood. The chain carries TRBV7-9 and TRBJ2-1, with 7 bases identical to TRBD2. This CDR3 is CASKGGRVRDEQFF. CDR3 nucleotides: TGTGCCAGTAAAGGCGGGAGAGTACGGGATGAGCAGTTCTTC.